The source of this TCR beta chain is a study of beta chain features in type 1 diabetes. Every bit of the isolated RNA underwent reverse transcription, so sequencing read expressed TCRB transcripts. Assay used: immunoSEQ multiplex PCR; TCRdb lists only in-frame clones, some missing. The table records around 350,000 clones, around 12% of them present only once. Trimming removed 1 base at V and 1 base at J, with 10 bases between. Germline CDR1 reads SEHNR; CDR2 reads FQNEAQ (reference sequence). The CDR3 has 15 residues. The rearrangement uses TRBV7-9 and TRBJ1-2; no clear D gene. The material sequenced was naive CD4+ T cells from blood. This clonotype was sampled from a man aged 18 to 35 in good health. The CDR3 nucleotides are TGTGCCAGCAGCTTAGGTTTGCAGGTTAACTATGGCTACACCTTC. Protein sequence: CASSLGLQVNYGYTF.